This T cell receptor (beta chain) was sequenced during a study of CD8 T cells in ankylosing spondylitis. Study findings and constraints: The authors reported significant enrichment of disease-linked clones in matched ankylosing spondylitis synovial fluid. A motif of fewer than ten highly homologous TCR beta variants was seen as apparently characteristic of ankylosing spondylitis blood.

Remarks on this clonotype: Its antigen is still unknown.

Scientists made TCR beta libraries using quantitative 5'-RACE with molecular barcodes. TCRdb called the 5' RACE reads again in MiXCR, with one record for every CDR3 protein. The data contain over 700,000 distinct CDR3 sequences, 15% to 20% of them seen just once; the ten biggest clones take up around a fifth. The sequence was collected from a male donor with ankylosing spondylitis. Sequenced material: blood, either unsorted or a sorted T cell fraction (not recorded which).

The chain's CDR3 is CASSLTSGSYSGELFF. The CDR3 bases are TGTGCCAGCAGTTTAACTAGCGGGAGTTACTCCGGGGAGCTGTTTTTT. V is TRBV2 and J is TRBJ2-2, with 11 nucleotides matching TRBD2. V shed 5 bases, J shed 6 bases, and the junction held 8 bases outside the gene matches. This CDR3 contains 16 residues. Per the germline V gene, CDR1 is SNHLY and CDR2 is FYNNEI.